This TCR beta chain was sequenced during a study of Graves' ophthalmopathy and Graves' hyperthyroidism. A remark on this clonotype: Its antigen is unknown.

CDR3 length: 15 amino acids. J lost 11 bases, V lost 2 bases, and 14 bases had no gene match. CDR1 is SGHRS and CDR2 is YFSETQ in the germline V gene. The TCR beta CDR3 regions underwent amplification from RNA transcripts. HTBI primers primed a first-round RT-PCR, and a second-round multiplex PCR followed. TCRdb re-called the multiplex PCR reads through MiXCR, storing one row per CDR3 protein. The sample has tens of thousands of distinct CDR3 sequences, around 52% seen once. Study-level results: It was with approximately 69% sensitivity and about 72% specificity that the model predicted ophthalmopathy progression. Among expanded thyroid clonotypes above 0.001 frequency, most also occurred in blood.

The specimen sequenced was peripheral blood. The receptor was isolated from an adult man with Graves' ophthalmopathy. This chain connects TRBV5-1 to TRBJ2-3; 7 positions agree with TRBD1. The CDR3 DNA sequence: TGCGCCAGCAGCTTAAGTTTCAGGGGGACCGACGAGCAGTATTTT. This gives the protein CASSLSFRGTDEQYF.